This record covers a single T cell receptor (beta chain). Its antigen is not identified. The sample originates from a study of T cell responses to AZD1222 COVID-19 vaccine. As for the study in general: Second-dose intervals near 4 or 12 weeks were combined.

Study conclusions and caveats: Distributed over spike, vaccine-associated CD4 TCRs predominated at 160-218 and 743-854. Baseline serostatus was positive in only six AZD1222 recipients.

TCRdb's copy holds only in-frame clones and misses some; the assay was immunoSEQ multiplex PCR. The table has fewer than 150,000 clones, about 90% seen once. The material was peripheral blood, obtained on day 0 of AZD1222 vaccination. This sequence was found in an adult in good health.

The CDR3 sequence is CASSSNRGKTYGYTF. DNA of the CDR3: TGTGCCAGCAGCTCAAACAGGGGGAAGACCTATGGCTACACCTTC. The genes are TRBV7-9 and TRBJ1-2; TRBD1 matches at 8 bases. The J segment lost 4 bases and the V segment lost 4 bases, leaving 8 bases of the junction unmatched. Germline-derived CDR1 and CDR2 are SEHNR and FQNEAQ (reference sequence). The CDR3 has 15 amino acids.